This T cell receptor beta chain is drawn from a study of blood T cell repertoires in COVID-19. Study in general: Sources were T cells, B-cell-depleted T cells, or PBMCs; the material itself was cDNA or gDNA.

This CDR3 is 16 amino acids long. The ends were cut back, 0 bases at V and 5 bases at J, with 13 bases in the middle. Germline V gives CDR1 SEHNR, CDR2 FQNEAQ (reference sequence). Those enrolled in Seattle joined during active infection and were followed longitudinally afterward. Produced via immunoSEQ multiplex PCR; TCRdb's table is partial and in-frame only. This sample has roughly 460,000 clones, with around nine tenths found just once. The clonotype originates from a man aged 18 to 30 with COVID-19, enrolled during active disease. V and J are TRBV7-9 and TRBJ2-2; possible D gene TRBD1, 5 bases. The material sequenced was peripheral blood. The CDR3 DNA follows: TGTGCCAGCAGCTTAGCCCAGGGTCGTGTGACCGGGGAGCTGTTTTTT. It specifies CASSLAQGRVTGELFF.